The 8 T cell receptor beta chains in this list originate from one sample, sequenced in a study of shared clonotypes between healthy human individuals. Sequencing used immunoSEQ multiplex PCR; TCRdb keeps in-frame clones, though not all of them. The sample has over 1.4 million clones; roughly 96% are singletons. The source material was naive CD4+ T cells sorted from blood. As for subset: CD45RA+ positively selected. The receptors originated from a young man in good health.

V and J are TRBV7-9 and TRBJ2-1; 14 bases line up with TRBD2. The ends lost 3 bases at V and 6 bases at J; junction bases unmatched: 13. This CDR3 contains 19 residues. CDR1 SEHNR and CDR2 FQNEAQ come from the germline V gene (reference sequence). This chain's CDR3 is CASSFAGTSGRPPANEQFF. The CDR3 nucleotides are TGTGCCAGCAGCTTCGCCGGGACTAGCGGGAGACCCCCCGCCAATGAGCAGTTCTTC.

Points on this clone: Different DNA sequences within this sample yield the same CDR3. V is TRBV27 and J is TRBJ1-2; weak D call: TRBD1 (5 bases). This CDR3 has 13 amino acids. Germline V gene data show CDR1 as MNHEY and CDR2 as SMNVEV (reference sequence). Trimming left V 2 bases short and J 1 base short, with 5 bases between. Written as DNA, the CDR3 is TGTGCCAGCAGTTTAGGGGGTAACTATGGCTACACCTTC. Translating gives CASSLGGNYGYTF.

V is TRBV6-1 and J is TRBJ1-1; unclear D gene. CDR1 is MNHNS, CDR2 SASEGT, per germline. V lost 4 bases to trimming and J lost 1 base, with 7 bases between them. The CDR3 extends over 13 amino acids. The CDR3 region is CASSAARNTEAFF. CDR3 sequence (DNA): TGTGCCAGCAGTGCGGCCAGGAACACTGAAGCTTTCTTT.

J is TRBJ1-4 and V is TRBV11-2, with TRBD1 matching 9 bases. The germline V gene has CDR1 SGHAT and CDR2 FQNNGV. The V and J ends lost 5 bases and 13 bases, in that order; junction bases with no gene match: 8. The CDR3 sequence is 13 residues long. This chain's CDR3 is CASSRSGQGRLFF. The CDR3 DNA reads as TGTGCCAGCAGCCGAAGTGGACAGGGGAGACTGTTTTTT.

CDR3 DNA: TGCAGCGTTGGGGGACGGCAGGCAGATACGCAGTATTTT. As protein: CSVGGRQADTQYF. This chain joins TRBV29-1 and TRBJ2-3; perhaps D is TRBD1 or TRBD2 (5 bases each). Trimming removed 4 bases at V and 4 bases at J, with 12 bases between. CDR1 is SQVTM and CDR2 is ANQGSEA in the germline V gene. The CDR3 is 13 amino acids.

The chain uses TRBV21-1 and TRBJ1-2. TRBV21-1 represents a pseudogene. The CDR3 is made up of 14 amino acids. The CDR3 is CASSTPWEGRICTF. In DNA, the CDR3 is TGTGCCAGCAGCACCCCCTGGGAGGGCAGAATTTGCACCTTC.

The CDR3 region is CASSQAQGARQPQHF. The CDR3, as DNA: TGCGCCAGCAGCCAAGCTCAGGGGGCTCGGCAGCCCCAGCATTTT. This chain links TRBV4-1 with TRBJ1-5; 8 positions match TRBD1. The germline V gene has CDR1 MGHRA and CDR2 YSYEKL. J gave up 7 bases and V 1 base, and 6 bases lay outside the gene matches. The CDR3 loop spans 15 amino acids.

This clone came up a few times. The V gene is TRBV7-9, the J gene TRBJ1-1; the D gene is possibly TRBD1 (6 bases). Germline V gene sequence: CDR1 SEHNR, CDR2 FQNEAQ (reference sequence). This CDR3 region has 11 residues. Trimming left V 9 bases short and J 8 bases short, with 13 bases between. CDR3 coding DNA: TGTGCCAGTGGACAGCCTGAAGAAGCTTTCTTT. Amino acid sequence: CASGQPEEAFF.